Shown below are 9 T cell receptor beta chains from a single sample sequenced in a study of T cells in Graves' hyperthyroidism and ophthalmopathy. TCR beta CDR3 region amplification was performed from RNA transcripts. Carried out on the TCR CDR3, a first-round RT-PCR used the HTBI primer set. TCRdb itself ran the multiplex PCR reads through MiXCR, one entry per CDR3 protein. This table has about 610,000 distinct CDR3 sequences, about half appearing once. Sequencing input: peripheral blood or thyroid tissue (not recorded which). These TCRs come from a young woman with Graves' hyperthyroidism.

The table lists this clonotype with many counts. CDR3 coding DNA: TGTGCCAGCAGCTTAGGGGGGCTCGGGGCCAACGTCCTGACTTTC. Encoded protein: CASSLGGLGANVLTF. The chain combines TRBV7-9 with TRBJ2-6; TRBD1 might be the D (6 bases). Germline CDR1 and CDR2: SEHNR and FQNEAQ (reference sequence). V dropped 1 base and J dropped 4 bases, with 8 bases sitting between them. The CDR3 consists of 15 residues.

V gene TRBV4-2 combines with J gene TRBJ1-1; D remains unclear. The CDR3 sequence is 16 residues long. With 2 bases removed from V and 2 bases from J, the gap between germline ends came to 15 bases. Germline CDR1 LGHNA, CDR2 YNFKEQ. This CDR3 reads CASSQRVPEGNTEAFF. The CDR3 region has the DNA TGTGCCAGCAGCCAAAGGGTCCCGGAGGGAAACACTGAAGCTTTCTTT.

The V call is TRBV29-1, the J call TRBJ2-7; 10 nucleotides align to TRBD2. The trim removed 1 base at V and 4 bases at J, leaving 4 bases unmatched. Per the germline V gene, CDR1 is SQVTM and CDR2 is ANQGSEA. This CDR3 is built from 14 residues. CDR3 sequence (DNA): TGCAGCGTTGAAGGGAAGCGGGAGGGGTACGAGCAGTACTTC. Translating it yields CSVEGKREGYEQYF.

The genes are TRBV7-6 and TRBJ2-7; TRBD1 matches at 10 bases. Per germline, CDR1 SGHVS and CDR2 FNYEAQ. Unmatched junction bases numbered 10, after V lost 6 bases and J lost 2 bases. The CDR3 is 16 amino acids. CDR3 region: CASSAGRTGGAYEQYF. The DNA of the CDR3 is TGTGCCAGCAGTGCTGGACGGACAGGGGGAGCCTACGAGCAGTACTTC.

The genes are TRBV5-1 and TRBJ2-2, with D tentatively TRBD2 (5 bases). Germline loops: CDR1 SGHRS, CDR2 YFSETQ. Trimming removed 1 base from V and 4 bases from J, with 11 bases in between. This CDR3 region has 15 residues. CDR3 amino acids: CASSLRGSITGELFF. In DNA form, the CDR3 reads TGCGCCAGCAGCTTGAGAGGGTCGATCACCGGGGAGCTGTTTTTT.

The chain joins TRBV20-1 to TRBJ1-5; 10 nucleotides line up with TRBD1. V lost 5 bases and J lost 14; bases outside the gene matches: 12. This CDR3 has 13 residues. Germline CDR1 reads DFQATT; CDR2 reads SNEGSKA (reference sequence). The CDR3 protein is CSAVRTGGLNEHF. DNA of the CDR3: TGCAGTGCTGTACGGACAGGGGGTTTGAACGAGCATTTT.

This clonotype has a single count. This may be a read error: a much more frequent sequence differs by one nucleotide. The CDR3 DNA reads TGTGCCAGCAGTTACTCGGCAGGGAGGGCGTATGGCTACAACTTC. Amino acid sequence: CASSYSAGRAYGYNF. The J gene is TRBJ1-2, the V gene TRBV6-5; weak D call: TRBD1 (5 bases). Germline-derived CDR1 and CDR2 are MNHEY and SVGAGI. The CDR3 covers 15 residues.

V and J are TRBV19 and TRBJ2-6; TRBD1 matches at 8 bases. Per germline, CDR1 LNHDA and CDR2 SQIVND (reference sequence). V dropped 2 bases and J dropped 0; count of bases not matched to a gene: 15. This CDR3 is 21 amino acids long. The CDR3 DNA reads TGTGCCAGTAGTATAACCGGGACAGGAGGACGTTCGTTCTCTGGGGCCAACGTCCTGACTTTC. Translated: CASSITGTGGRSFSGANVLTF.

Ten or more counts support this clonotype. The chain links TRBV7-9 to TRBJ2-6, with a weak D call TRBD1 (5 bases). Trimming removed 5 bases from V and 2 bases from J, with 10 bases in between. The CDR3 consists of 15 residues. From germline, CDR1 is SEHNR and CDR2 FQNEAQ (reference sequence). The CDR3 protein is CASSLQVPGANVLTF. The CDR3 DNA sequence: TGTGCCAGCAGCCTACAGGTTCCTGGGGCCAACGTCCTGACTTTC. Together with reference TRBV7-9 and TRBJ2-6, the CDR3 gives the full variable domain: DTGVSQNPRHKITKRGQNVTFRCDPISEHNRLYWYRQTLGQGPEFLTYFQNEAQLEKSRLLSDRFSAERPKGSFSTLEIQRTEQGDSAMYLCASSLQVPGANVLTFGAGSRLTVL.